The 16 T cell receptor beta chains presented below share a single source sample, sequenced in a study of T cells in Graves' hyperthyroidism and ophthalmopathy. There were TCR beta CDR3 regions amplified from RNA transcripts. When the TCR CDR3 underwent first-round RT-PCR, the HTBI primer set was used. TCRdb fed the multiplex PCR reads into MiXCR, producing one record per CDR3 protein. The table includes around 400,000 distinct CDR3 sequences, 20% to 25% detected once. The material sequenced was blood. All receptors derive from a man aged 45-65 years with Graves' hyperthyroidism.

The chain uses TRBV5-1 and TRBJ2-3; D remains unclear. V lost 6 bases to trimming and J lost 6 bases, with 17 bases between them. Per the germline V gene, CDR1 is SGHRS and CDR2 is YFSETQ. CDR3 length: 14 amino acids. The CDR3 spells CASKLSGVADTQYF. Written as DNA, the CDR3 is TGCGCCAGCAAGCTTAGTGGGGTAGCTGATACGCAGTATTTT. The variable domain in full, completed from reference TRBV5-1 and TRBJ2-3, reads KAGVTQTPRYLIKTRGQQVTLSCSPISGHRSVSWYQQTPGQGLQFLFEYFSETQRNKGNFPGRFSGRQFSNSRSEMNVSTLELGDSALYLCASKLSGVADTQYFGPGTRLTVL.

The chain recombines TRBV6-4 with TRBJ2-7; D remains unclear. The germline CDR1 and CDR2 sequences are MRHNA and SNTAGT. V lost 5 bases and J lost 7, with 15 bases in between. This CDR3 is built from 13 residues. CDR3 DNA sequence: TGTGCCAGCAGTCCTTCTAACCGCCGGGAGCAGTACTTC. It is translated as CASSPSNRREQYF.

This clonotype was counted a few times. In DNA form, the CDR3 reads TGCAGTGCTAGAGCAGGGGACACCCTCTCCTACGAGCAGTACTTC. Translation gives CSARAGDTLSYEQYF. The V call is TRBV20-1, the J call TRBJ2-7; a weak D match, TRBD1 (6 bases). CDR1 is DFQATT, CDR2 SNEGSKA, per germline (reference sequence). The CDR3 is 15 amino acids. V shed 1 base and J shed 0 bases, with 13 bases lying between them.

The sample holds one count of this clonotype. The V and J genes are TRBV30 and TRBJ2-7, with 9 bases lining up with TRBD2. V was pared by 0 bases and J by 4 bases, with 7 bases of the junction left unmatched. The CDR3 is 15 residues long. Germline CDR1 and CDR2: GTSNPN and SVGIG (reference sequence). CDR3 sequence reads: CAWSVGLAGTYEQYF. In nucleotides, the CDR3 is TGTGCCTGGAGTGTAGGGCTAGCGGGGACATACGAGCAGTACTTC.

The chain joins TRBV5-4 to TRBJ1-6, with D perhaps matching TRBD1 (5 bases). The germline V gene has CDR1 SGHNT and CDR2 YYREEE (reference sequence). CDR3 length: 16 residues. V shed 3 bases and J shed 7 bases, with 17 bases lying between them. In DNA, the CDR3 is TGTGCCAGCAGCTCAAGCACCCAGGGAAGGAATTCACCCCTCCACTTT. Translation: CASSSSTQGRNSPLHF.

In DNA, the CDR3 is TGCAGCGCGGTGGGTGGGAGCGGGAGGCGATTCGGGGAGCTGTTTTTT. It translates to CSAVGGSGRRFGELFF. The J gene is TRBJ2-2, the V gene TRBV29-1; 9 nucleotides align to TRBD2. With 7 bases clipped from V and 7 bases from J, the junction kept 16 bases outside the gene matches. This CDR3 contains 16 residues. CDR1 is SQVTM and CDR2 is ANQGSEA in the germline V gene.

This clonotype was counted between two and nine times. This chain joins TRBV6-1 and TRBJ2-1, with 8 bases identical to TRBD2. V trimming: 6 bases; J trimming: 8 bases; junction bases outside the gene matches: 12. The germline CDR1 and CDR2 sequences are MNHNS and SASEGT. The CDR3 has 15 residues. In DNA, the CDR3 is TGTGCCAGCAGAGGGTGGAGCGGGAGACTGGATGAGCAGTTCTTC. It codes for CASRGWSGRLDEQFF.

The chain is built from TRBV5-1 and TRBJ2-5; a weak D match, TRBD1 (5 bases). Trimming shortened V by 1 base and J by 3 bases, and 7 bases separated the two germline ends. This CDR3 has 13 residues. Germline V lookup: CDR1 SGHRS, CDR2 YFSETQ. For the CDR3, the DNA is TGCGCCAGCAGCTTGTGGGGCAAAGAGACCCAGTACTTC. This gives the protein CASSLWGKETQYF.

The chain is built from TRBV9 and TRBJ2-7; TRBD2 matches 7 bases. With 4 bases clipped from V and 3 bases from J, the junction kept 7 bases outside the gene matches. Germline assignment: CDR1 SGDLS and CDR2 YYNGEE. CDR3 length: 14 residues. As DNA, the CDR3 is TGTGCCAGCAGCCGAAGCGGGACTATCTACGAGCAGTACTTC. This sequence encodes CASSRSGTIYEQYF.

V and J are TRBV29-1 and TRBJ2-1; 15 nucleotides align to TRBD2. V lost 1 base to trimming and J lost 14 bases; unmatched junction nucleotides: 15. Germline lookup yields CDR1 SQVTM and CDR2 ANQGSEA. The length of the CDR3 is 17 residues. The CDR3 protein is CSVEGSPTGLAGGGEFF. The CDR3 nucleotides read TGCAGCGTTGAAGGCTCTCCTACCGGACTAGCGGGAGGGGGCGAGTTCTTC.

In this sample, this clonotype turned up many times. The rearrangement links TRBV20-1 to TRBJ2-7; no definite D call. CDR1 and CDR2 (germline): DFQATT, SNEGSKA (reference sequence). V was shortened by 4 bases and J by 2 bases, with 9 bases between the two germline ends. The CDR3 spans 12 residues. DNA for the CDR3: TGCAGTGCTAAGGCTGGCGCCTACGAGCAGTACTTC. Residues: CSAKAGAYEQYF.

This clonotype was found once. The rearrangement joins TRBV6-1 to TRBJ1-2, with D possibly matching TRBD1 (5 bases). The CDR3 totals 14 residues. CDR1 and CDR2 from the germline V gene are MNHNS and SASEGT. V lost 2 bases and J 4 bases, leaving 11 bases between the germline ends. CDR3 sequence (DNA): TGTGCCAGCAGTGAACCGGGGCGTTCCTATGGCTACACCTTC. This translates into CASSEPGRSYGYTF.

This clonotype was seen a few times. This chain links TRBV6-1 with TRBJ2-7; D could derive from TRBD1 or TRBD2 (5 bases each). Germline V gene sequence: CDR1 MNHNS, CDR2 SASEGT. The CDR3 loop spans 13 amino acids. V lost 8 bases and J 3 bases, leaving 14 bases between the germline ends. CDR3 loop: CASQGTQNYEQYF. The CDR3 DNA reads TGTGCCAGCCAAGGGACGCAAAACTACGAGCAGTACTTC.

Many counts were recorded for this clonotype. As DNA, the CDR3 is TGTGCCAGCAGCACTACAGGGACTAGCAGAAACACAGATACGCAGTATTTT. Its translation: CASSTTGTSRNTDTQYF. The chain carries TRBV7-3 and TRBJ2-3; 9 positions agree with TRBD2. The germline gives CDR1 SGHTA, CDR2 FQGTGA. CDR3 length: 17 amino acids. The trim removed 5 bases at V and 2 bases at J, leaving 11 bases unmatched.

This chain joins TRBV11-1 and TRBJ2-7; 9 positions agree with TRBD1. J was trimmed by 0 bases and V by 3 bases; bases with no gene match: 3. The CDR3 covers 15 residues. Germline CDR1 and CDR2: SGHAT and FQDESV (reference sequence). The CDR3 DNA follows: TGTGCCAGCAGCTTCGGGACAGGGATCTCCTACGAGCAGTACTTC. It codes for CASSFGTGISYEQYF.

The gene calls are TRBV7-9 and TRBJ1-5, with 10 bases lining up with TRBD1. J gave up 3 bases and V 5 bases, and 4 bases lay outside the gene matches. Germline CDR1 SEHNR, CDR2 FQNEAQ (reference sequence). The CDR3 spans 15 residues. Here the CDR3 DNA reads TGTGCCAGCAGCCCTGGGACAGGGGCCAATCAGCCCCAGCATTTT. It is translated as CASSPGTGANQPQHF. Filled out from reference TRBV7-9 and TRBJ1-5, the complete variable domain reads DTGVSQNPRHKITKRGQNVTFRCDPISEHNRLYWYRQTLGQGPEFLTYFQNEAQLEKSRLLSDRFSAERPKGSFSTLEIQRTEQGDSAMYLCASSPGTGANQPQHFGDGTRLSIL.